The next 21 T cell receptor beta chains were all read from a single sample in a study of blood T cell repertoires in COVID-19. The table came from immunoSEQ multiplex PCR; TCRdb's copy has only in-frame clones and leaves some out. This sample has about 200,000 clones, with about 88% found just once. Sequenced sample: peripheral blood. These TCRs come from a young man with active or convalescent COVID-19.

This clone was picked up one time. The gene calls are TRBV27 and TRBJ1-1; D remains unclear. Per the germline V gene, CDR1 is MNHEY and CDR2 is SMNVEV (reference sequence). V shed 6 bases and J shed 4 bases, with 9 bases lying between them. This CDR3 has 12 residues. In nucleotides, the CDR3 is TGTGCCAGCAGCCGACGGGGCACTGAAGCTTTCTTT. Amino acids: CASSRRGTEAFF.

V usage is TRBV19 and J usage is TRBJ1-1; D not resolved. Per the germline V gene, CDR1 is LNHDA and CDR2 is SQIVND (reference sequence). The CDR3 consists of 15 residues. The V end lost 3 bases, the J end lost 0 bases, and 11 bases lay between the germline ends. The CDR3 sequence: CASSISRELNTEAFF. The CDR3 DNA reads TGTGCCAGTAGTATCTCTCGGGAATTGAACACTGAAGCTTTCTTT.

This chain joins TRBV7-6 and TRBJ2-1, with 11 positions matching TRBD2. J gave up 8 bases and V 3 bases, and 9 bases lay outside the gene matches. Per the germline V gene, CDR1 is SGHVS and CDR2 is FNYEAQ. The CDR3 runs to 16 residues. CDR3 nucleotide sequence: TGTGCCAGCAGCTTCCGACTAGCGGGAAGGAGCGATGAGCAGTTCTTC. It specifies CASSFRLAGRSDEQFF.

The V and J genes are TRBV2 and TRBJ1-1; 7 nucleotides agree with TRBD1. The CDR3 is made up of 14 amino acids. Germline V CDR1 and CDR2: SNHLY, FYNNEI. After removal of 6 bases from V and 5 bases from J, the junction contained 9 bases not matched to a gene. The CDR3 DNA reads as TGTGCCAGCAGCCCCGGGTCAGGGGGAACTGAAGCTTTCTTT. Amino acid sequence: CASSPGSGGTEAFF.

The genes are TRBV4-1 and TRBJ1-5, with D unresolved. V lost 0 bases to trimming and J lost 6 bases, with 6 bases between them. The CDR3 has 13 amino acids. Germline V gives CDR1 MGHRA, CDR2 YSYEKL. CDR3 bases: TGCGCCAGCAGCCAAGATCGTCCTCAGCCCCAGCATTTT. Its translation is CASSQDRPQPQHF.

V gene TRBV2 combines with J gene TRBJ2-3, with 7 bases that match TRBD2. Germline CDR1 is SNHLY and CDR2 is FYNNEI. This CDR3 spans 13 amino acids. V lost 0 bases to trimming and J lost 14 bases; unmatched junction nucleotides: 8. The CDR3 nucleotides are TGTGCCAGCAGTGAAGCGCCCCGAGCGGGACCGTATTTT. As protein: CASSEAPRAGPYF. Looking up the rest from reference TRBV2 and TRBJ2-3 gives the full variable domain: EPEVTQTPSHQVTQMGQEVILRCVPISNHLYFYWYRQILGQKVEFLVSFYNNEISEKSEIFDDQFSVERPDGSNFTLKIRSTKLEDSAMYFCASSEAPRAGPYFGPGTRLTVL.

The gene calls are TRBV5-1 and TRBJ1-2, with 7 nucleotides matching TRBD1. In germline, CDR1 is SGHRS, CDR2 YFSETQ. V shed 4 bases and J 6 bases; nucleotides not matched to a gene: 12. CDR3 length: 15 amino acids. Here the CDR3 reads CASSPPLDRANGYTF. CDR3 nucleotides: TGCGCCAGCAGCCCTCCCCTTGACAGGGCTAATGGCTACACCTTC.

This clone has a handful of counts. The chain carries TRBV29-1 and TRBJ1-2; no clear D. The germline V gene has CDR1 SQVTM and CDR2 ANQGSEA. Trimming removed 7 bases from V and 7 bases from J, with 19 bases in between. There are 13 residues in the CDR3. The CDR3 DNA reads as TGCAGCGGGAAGTCCGGGTTGGGTCGTGGCTACACCTTC. It encodes CSGKSGLGRGYTF.

This chain uses TRBV7-2 with TRBJ2-2, with 9 bases that match TRBD2. The germline CDR1 and CDR2 sequences are SGHTA and FQGNSA. The CDR3 spans 17 residues. V shed 4 bases, J shed 6 bases, and the junction held 12 bases outside the gene matches. Written as DNA, the CDR3 is TGTGCCAGCAGCTGGGCGGGAGGGCCGAGTATTCCCGGGGAGCTGTTTTTT. Residues: CASSWAGGPSIPGELFF.

The genes are TRBV10-2 and TRBJ2-3; 7 positions match TRBD2. Looked up from germline, CDR1 is WSHSY and CDR2 is SAAADI. Trimming removed 4 bases from V and 6 bases from J; junction bases left unmatched: 7. The CDR3 covers 14 residues. The CDR3 sequence is CASSVTEGGDTQYF. The DNA of the CDR3 is TGCGCCAGCAGTGTTACGGAGGGAGGGGATACGCAGTATTTT.

The chain couples TRBV5-1 to TRBJ2-1; D possibly corresponds to TRBD2 (6 bases). V lost 2 bases, J lost 4 bases, and 13 bases lay in between. There are 15 residues in the CDR3. Germline V gene sequence: CDR1 SGHRS, CDR2 YFSETQ. The CDR3 sequence is CASSFRGDQYNEQFF. CDR3 coding DNA: TGCGCCAGCAGCTTCCGCGGGGATCAGTACAATGAGCAGTTCTTC.

The chain has TRBV10-3 and TRBJ1-1; TRBD1 agrees at 9 bases. The length of the CDR3 is 15 residues. Germline CDR1 reads ENHRY; CDR2 reads SYGVKD. V shed 3 bases, J shed 11 bases, and the junction held 13 bases outside the gene matches. The CDR3: CAISEPGQGFRRAFF. The CDR3 nucleotides are TGTGCCATCAGTGAACCGGGACAGGGTTTTAGGAGGGCTTTCTTT.

This clone showed up just once. The rearrangement joins TRBV11-1 to TRBJ2-3, with 10 bases aligning to TRBD1. This CDR3 contains 16 residues. J lost 1 base, V lost 5 bases, and 6 bases had no gene match. Germline assignment: CDR1 SGHAT and CDR2 FQDESV (reference sequence). In nucleotides, the CDR3 is TGTGCCAGCAGCACTACCGGGACAGGGGGCACAGATACGCAGTATTTT. Translation: CASSTTGTGGTDTQYF.

The genes are TRBV27 and TRBJ2-1, with 9 positions matching TRBD2. CDR1 is MNHEY and CDR2 is SMNVEV in the germline V gene (reference sequence). J lost 8 bases, V lost 4 bases, and 9 bases had no gene match. The CDR3 is 15 amino acids. Written as DNA, the CDR3 is TGTGCCAGCAGTTCAAGACTAGCGGAGAGCGATGAGCAGTTCTTC. Its translation: CASSSRLAESDEQFF.

The chain is built from TRBV4-2 and TRBJ2-1; 12 bases line up with TRBD2. With V trimmed by 2 bases and J by 7 bases, 9 bases remained unmatched. Germline lookup yields CDR1 LGHNA and CDR2 YNFKEQ. CDR3 length equals 17 residues. The CDR3 DNA is TGTGCCAGCAGCCAACCTTCCCTAGCGGGGGGGCGTAATGAGCAGTTCTTC. Amino acids: CASSQPSLAGGRNEQFF.

The chain links TRBV11-3 to TRBJ2-3, with 13 bases fitting TRBD2. The germline V gene encodes CDR1 SGHNT and CDR2 YENEEA. This CDR3 contains 15 residues. The V gene end was trimmed by 5 bases and the J gene end by 9 bases; junction bases not matched to a gene: 8. The CDR3 loop is CASSPGLAGDFTQYF. The CDR3 region has the DNA TGTGCCAGCAGCCCTGGACTAGCGGGAGACTTCACGCAGTATTTT. The full variable domain, its missing parts supplied by reference TRBV11-3 and TRBJ2-3, is EAGVVQSPRYKIIEKKQPVAFWCNPISGHNTLYWYLQNLGQGPELLIRYENEEAVDDSQLPKDRFSAERLKGVDSTLKIQPAELGDSAVYLCASSPGLAGDFTQYFGPGTRLTVL.

The J gene is TRBJ2-1, the V gene TRBV24-1; D remains unclear. CDR1 is KGHDR, CDR2 SFDVKD, per germline. Trimming removed 8 bases at V and 0 bases at J, with 7 bases between. This CDR3 is 13 amino acids long. CDR3 DNA sequence: TGTGCCACCAAACTTCACTCCTACAATGAGCAGTTCTTC. Translated: CATKLHSYNEQFF.

The chain uses TRBV20-1 and TRBJ1-6; TRBD1 agrees at 9 bases. Trimming cost V 7 bases and J 14 bases; bases outside gene matches: 6. Looked up from germline, CDR1 is DFQATT and CDR2 is SNEGSKA (reference sequence). This CDR3 has 11 amino acids. CDR3 in amino acids: CSGRQGVTLHF. CDR3 DNA sequence: TGCAGTGGGAGACAGGGGGTTACCCTCCACTTT.

This clone was observed a single time. This sequence joins TRBV12-3 or TRBV12-4 and TRBJ2-5, with D uncertain. The CDR3 contains 13 residues. The V end lost 0 bases, the J end lost 3 bases, and 5 bases lay between the germline ends. The CDR3 DNA reads as TGTGCCAGCAGTTTAGCACACAAAGAGACCCAGTACTTC. Protein product: CASSLAHKETQYF.

The J gene is TRBJ2-2, the V gene TRBV5-4; D call uncertain. Looked up from germline, CDR1 is SGHNT and CDR2 is YYREEE (reference sequence). The CDR3 runs 13 residues. The V end was cut by 7 bases, the J end by 6 bases, with 13 bases between. CDR3 bases: TGTGCCAGCGGTCTCACGAGGTCCGGGGAGCTGTTTTTT. It translates to CASGLTRSGELFF.

CDR3 loop: CASSLATSQPQHF. CDR3 nucleotides: TGTGCCAGCAGCTTAGCCACTTCTCAGCCCCAGCATTTT. The chain combines TRBV7-2 with TRBJ1-5; D remains unclear. Germline V gene lookup returns CDR1 SGHTA and CDR2 FQGNSA. With 0 bases removed from V and 6 bases from J, the gap between germline ends came to 6 bases. The length of the CDR3 is 13 residues.